This T cell receptor beta chain was documented in a study of post-analysis software for immune sequencing data. The wider study: Relapsing-remitting, secondary progressive and progressive-relapsing courses of multiple sclerosis were included. The study's findings and limits: There were five or six TRBV segments more frequent in patients than controls, and TRBV5-6, TRBV5-1 and TRBV20-1 were among them.

This CDR3 is 15 amino acids long. The V and J ends lost 3 bases and 4 bases, in that order; junction bases with no gene match: 7. With regard to this clonotype: Its cognate antigen is unknown.

cDNA libraries of TCR beta carried unique molecular identifiers. TCRdb used MiXCR to reprocess the PCR reads, holding one entry per CDR3 protein. The repertoire includes some 890,000 distinct CDR3 sequences, approximately 50% of them detected once, and around 4.5% sits in the top ten. V gene TRBV12-3 or TRBV12-4 combines with J gene TRBJ2-7, with 9 bases lining up with TRBD1. The sample comprised blood. This clonotype was sampled from a girl aged 5-17 years with multiple sclerosis. This CDR3 is CASSFEDRGEYEQYF. For the CDR3, the DNA is TGTGCCAGCAGTTTTGAGGACAGGGGAGAGTACGAGCAGTACTTC.